This T cell receptor (beta chain) was captured in a study of blood T cells in healthy people across ages (dated by TCRdb to 2014 to 2015). General notes on the study: Template switching captured roughly one uniquely barcoded TCR beta cDNA molecule per two T cells in model experiments. Using deep sequencing normalized with unique cDNA molecular identifiers, the study measured how TCR beta repertoire diversity changes with age. Donors were grouped into four age groups: young (average roughly 16 years), middle-aged (39), aged (about 60) and long-lived (less than 85). To avoid experimental bias, donors of different ages were spread randomly across the sequencing lanes. Two additional independent replicas of 1 million unique cDNA reads from the same blood draw were analyzed for two donors (one aged 18 to 29 and one aged 80 or older).

Libraries were constructed by 5' RACE. Sequencing was performed on an Illumina HiSeq 2500. A second PCR of roughly 6 to 12 cycles was run with a J-beta primer mix and a sample-barcoded 5' primer. Each TCR beta cDNA molecule received a unique molecular identifier from a template-switch 5' adaptor carrying 12 random nucleotides. Each sample yielded at least 2.5 million CDR3-containing paired-end reads. The Mint cDNA synthesis kit, primed by a TRBC-specific oligonucleotide, was used to synthesize first-strand cDNA from all RNA. All cDNA was treated with uracil-DNA glycosylase and then went through a first 18-cycle PCR with the universal primers M1SS and BC2_uni_R. As for the authors' bioinformatics: For normalization, 1 million high-quality reads, each with a distinct molecular identifier, were randomly selected from each sample. Reads sharing molecular identifiers were discarded rather than binned into consensus sequences. MiTCR, set to a Q25 quality threshold and the strictest error-elimination algorithm, was used for CDR3 identification, clonotype clustering and error correction. Lower-bound total TCR beta diversity was estimated with a nonparametric unseen species model using Euler transformation. TCRdb trimmed public reads at Q25 via fastp, called clones via MiXCR and kept in-frame beta chains. Each entry merges the rows of one CDR3 protein and shows their most common DNA and genes. V and J calls and clone size were set by TCRdb, not the authors. The sample records about 1.4 million distinct CDR3 sequences, roughly 64% of which are singletons. The biggest ten clones account for over 5% of the sample.

Turning to this clonotype: What antigen it recognizes has not been identified. There are no base qualities to consult, and no much larger clone falls within one base.

Reading the germline V gene gives CDR1 MDHEN and CDR2 SYDVKM. From cysteine to phenylalanine, the CDR3 is 15 amino acids long. Only the CDR3 DNA stays, 45 bases, in frame from base 1. Cut back by 5 bases and 4 bases, the V and J ends lie 14 bases apart. Donors were a few dozen systemically healthy Caucasian individuals from Russia aged roughly 6 to 90 years. Roughly 9 milliliters of peripheral blood were drawn from each donor into EDTA-treated Vacutainer tubes. Ficoll-Paque density-gradient centrifugation was used to isolate PBMCs, with at least 6.5 million obtained per sample. Trizol reagent was used to extract total RNA from the PBMCs, yielding at least 6 micrograms per sample. For every donor, flow cytometry on a PBMC aliquot measured the percentage of naive CD45RAhigh/CD27high T cells. Overall study outcomes, separate from this receptor: There was a strong correlation between observed TCR beta diversity and the percentage of naive T cells measured by flow cytometry. Total diversity estimates from one million sequenced T cells were considered lower bounds and underestimates. Observed TCR beta diversity per million T cells fell roughly linearly with age, and a significant reduction was already apparent by age around 39. Compared with the aged group, the long-lived group had more naive CD4+ T cells, fewer expanded clones and increased TCR diversity, suggesting age selection. The CMV infection status of donors was not known, potentially confounding age-related changes in expanded clonotypes. Conclusive comparison of naive and antigen-experienced compartments was prevented by the profiling of bulk unsorted PBMCs.

This sequence uses TRBV28 and TRBJ1-4, and TRBD1 may be the D gene, going by 5 matching bases. The sample was blood. The TCR was taken from a man between 18 and 29 years old in good health. The base sequence is TGTGCCAGCAGTCCGGGCCGGGACGTTAATGAAAAACTGTTTTTT. The translation is CASSPGRDVNEKLFF.